This T cell receptor beta chain was sequenced during a study of T cells in Graves' hyperthyroidism and ophthalmopathy. Study observations and caveats: Median prediction lead before ophthalmopathy onset was around 6.9 months with the model. Most expanded thyroid clonotypes above 0.001 recurred in blood.

The diagnostic basis comprised clinical symptoms, serum thyroxine and TRAb, thyroid ultrasound and orbital computed tomography. RNA transcripts gave rise to amplified TCR beta CDR3 regions. During a first-round RT-PCR of the TCR CDR3, the HTBI primer set was used. One entry per CDR3 protein results from TCRdb running MiXCR on the multiplex PCR reads. This table has over 500,000 distinct CDR3 sequences, 40% to 50% appearing once. Germline CDR1 ENHRY, CDR2 SYGVKD. V gave up 11 bases and J gave up 3 bases; unmatched junction bases: 14. The CDR3 is 15 residues long. Comments on this clonotype: Antigen: not known.

The clonotype comes from an adult woman with Graves' disease, either hyperthyroidism or ophthalmopathy (not recorded which). The sequencing sample was made of peripheral blood or thyroid tissue (not recorded which). The rearrangement uses TRBV10-3 and TRBJ2-7, with 9 bases fitting TRBD1. CDR3 DNA: TGTGCCGATTGGCAGAGCGACAGGGGGTACTACGAGCAGTACTTC. Protein product: CADWQSDRGYYEQYF.